This section outlines one T cell receptor beta chain sequence together with its context. The data are from a study of shared T cell receptors in the human thymus. The method was immunoSEQ multiplex PCR; TCRdb's version includes in-frame clones alone and lacks a portion of them. The sample holds hundreds of thousands of clones, roughly 90% seen once. The CDR3 contains 14 residues. Germline CDR1 is SQVTM and CDR2 is ANQGSEA. Trimming took 7 bases from V and 3 from J; bases not matched to a gene: 6. This sample also appeared in a second study, on human thymus T cells. According to that study: Resections removed during corrective heart surgery provided the thymus tissue used.

The TCR sequence derives from a boy younger than two with a congenital heart defect. Sequenced sample: thymocytes. The rearrangement uses TRBV29-1 and TRBJ2-1; TRBD2 aligns across 10 bases. CDR3 protein: CSAPGLAHYNEQFF. The DNA for the CDR3 is TGCAGCGCTCCGGGACTAGCGCACTACAATGAGCAGTTCTTC.